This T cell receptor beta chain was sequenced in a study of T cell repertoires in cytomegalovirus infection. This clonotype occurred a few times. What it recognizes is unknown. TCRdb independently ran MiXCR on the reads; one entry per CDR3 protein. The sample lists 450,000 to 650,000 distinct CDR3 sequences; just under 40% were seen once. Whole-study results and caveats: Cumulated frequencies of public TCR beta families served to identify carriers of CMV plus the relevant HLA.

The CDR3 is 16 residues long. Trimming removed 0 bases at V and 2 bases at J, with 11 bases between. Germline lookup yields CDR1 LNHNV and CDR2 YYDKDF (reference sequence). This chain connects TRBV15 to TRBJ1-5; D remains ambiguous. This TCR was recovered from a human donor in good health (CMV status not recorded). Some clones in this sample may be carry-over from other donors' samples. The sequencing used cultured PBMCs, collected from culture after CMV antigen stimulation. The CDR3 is CATSRDAGRGNQPQHF. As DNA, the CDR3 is TGTGCCACCAGCAGAGATGCGGGAAGAGGCAATCAGCCCCAGCATTTT.